Listed below are T cell receptor beta chains from one sample, sequenced in a study of graft-versus-host responses after intestinal transplantation. Produced via immunoSEQ multiplex PCR; TCRdb's table is partial and in-frame only. In the table there are some 15,000 clones, 83% of which are singletons. Sample: ileum tissue, taken 584 days after intestinal transplantation. The receptors were gathered from a human patient who received an intestinal transplant, so some T cells may come from the graft donor. CDR3s include the opening cysteine and the closing phenylalanine or tryptophan. A D gene is named only where the DNA matches it firmly. Rows give clone size only sometimes, using once, few, many, or a class for an expanded clone.

J gene	V gene	D gene	clone size	CDR3 DNA	CDR3 protein
TRBJ2-7	TRBV7-9	-	-	TGTGCCAGCAGCTCTAGGACGGGACTCGAGCAGTACTTC	CASSSRTGLEQYF
TRBJ2-5	TRBV2	TRBD2	once	TGTGCCAGCAGTGAAATGACGGGGGGCCAAGAGACCCAGTACTTC	CASSEMTGGQETQYF
TRBJ1-1	TRBV19	-	once	TGTGCCAGTAGTATCGGGACGGGGGCGAACACTGAAGCTTTCTTT	CASSIGTGANTEAFF
TRBJ1-1	TRBV19	-	-	TGTGCCAGCCGGTGGGTCACTGAAGCTTTCTTT	CASRWVTEAFF
TRBJ1-1	TRBV5-1	-	-	TGCGCCAGCAGCTTGGGGCGCCGGAACACTGAAGCTTTCTTT	CASSLGRRNTEAFF
TRBJ1-2	TRBV4-1	-	-	TGCGCCAGCAGCCGGGGGTTCCTTTATGGCTACACCTTC	CASSRGFLYGYTF
TRBJ1-2	TRBV6-5	TRBD1	-	TGTGCCAGCAGTTACTACACGACAGGGACCTATGGCTACACCTTC	CASSYYTTGTYGYTF
TRBJ2-5	TRBV4-2	-	-	TGTGCCAGCAGCTCGTTAGGACGGGGCCAAGAGACCCAGTACTTC	CASSSLGRGQETQYF
TRBJ2-1	TRBV4-2	TRBD2	-	TGTGCCAGCAGCCCACCCGGGACTAGGAACAATGAGCAGTTCTTC	CASSPPGTRNNEQFF
TRBJ2-1	TRBV5-6	-	-	TGTGCCAGCAGCTTCTACGATGAGCAGTTCTTC	CASSFYDEQFF
TRBJ1-5	TRBV19	-	-	TGTGCCAGTAGTATGGCAGGGAGAAGTATTCAGCCCCAGCATTTT	CASSMAGRSIQPQHF
TRBJ1-4	TRBV29-1	TRBD1	-	TGCAGCGTTGAAGACGGGACAGCGAATGAAAAACTGTTTTTT	CSVEDGTANEKLFF
TRBJ2-7	TRBV29-1	-	-	TGCAGCGTTCTAACGGCGGGGAGCTCCTACGAGCAGTACTTC	CSVLTAGSSYEQYF
TRBJ2-7	TRBV27	-	once	TGTGCCAGCAGTATTCGGGGTCCCGCCTACGAGCAGTACTTC	CASSIRGPAYEQYF
TRBJ1-5	TRBV4-2	-	-	TGTGCCCGCAGCCACGGGGGGGGCGGGACCCCCCAGCATTTT	CARSHGGGGTPQHF
TRBJ2-3	TRBV7-6	TRBD2	once	TGTGCCAGCAGCTTAGAGGGGACTAGCGGGGGGGATACGCAGTATTTT	CASSLEGTSGGDTQYF
TRBJ2-6	TRBV18	-	-	TGTGCCAGCTCACCGACCGAGACAGCTGGGGCCAACGTCCTGACTTTC	CASSPTETAGANVLTF
TRBJ1-5	TRBV5-3	-	-	TGTGCCAGAAGCCGAAACCACCTACAAGAGACCAGGGGTCAGCCCCAGCATTTT	CARSRNHLQETRGQPQHF
TRBJ1-2	TRBV29-1	-	-	TGCAGCGTAGGGCCAACTAACTATGGCTACACCTTC	CSVGPTNYGYTF
TRBJ1-2	TRBV6-5	-	-	TGTGCCAGCAGTACAGGGAGCGGCTACACCTTC	CASSTGSGYTF
TRBJ1-1	TRBV29-1	TRBD1	-	TGCAGCGTCTCGGGACAGGGGATGAACACTGAAGCTTTCTTT	CSVSGQGMNTEAFF
TRBJ2-1	TRBV14	-	-	TGTGCCAGCAGCCGGATTCAAAACTCCTACAATGAGCAGTTCTTC	CASSRIQNSYNEQFF
TRBJ1-4	TRBV19	-	few	TGTGCCAGTAGTAGACAAGTCGATTTTGAAAAACTGTTTTTT	CASSRQVDFEKLFF
TRBJ2-2	TRBV6-1	-	-	TGTGCCAGCAGTGAGGCTGCCTTGGGCACCGGGGAGCTGTTTTTT	CASSEAALGTGELFF
TRBJ2-1	TRBV10-3	-	-	TGTGCCATCAGTGTCGAGGGTTACAATGAGCAGTTCTTC	CAISVEGYNEQFF
TRBJ2-7	TRBV9	TRBD1	-	TGTGCCAGCAGCGTTACCGGGACAGGGTCCTACGAGCAGTACTTC	CASSVTGTGSYEQYF
TRBJ1-2	TRBV6-1	-	-	TGTGCCAGCAAAGAGCCCCTAAATGGCTACACCTTC	CASKEPLNGYTF
TRBJ2-2	TRBV4-2	TRBD2	-	TGTGCCAGCAGCCAAGTTCCAGCGGGGGCTCCCACCGGGGAGCTGTTTTTT	CASSQVPAGAPTGELFF
TRBJ1-2	TRBV18	-	once	TGTGCCAGCTCACCACCGGCAGGGTCATATGGCTACACCTTC	CASSPPAGSYGYTF
TRBJ1-5	TRBV6-4	-	-	TGTGCCAGCAGTGACTCGGGTAGGAGCAATCAGCCCCAGCATTTT	CASSDSGRSNQPQHF
TRBJ2-5	TRBV5-4	TRBD2	-	TGTGCCAGCAGCTCTCGGACTAGCGGGGGACAAGAGACCCAGTACTTC	CASSSRTSGGQETQYF
TRBJ2-5	TRBV19	-	-	TGTGCCAGTAGTATCCGACATCAAGAGACCCAGTACTTC	CASSIRHQETQYF
TRBJ2-4	TRBV2	-	-	TGTGCCAGCAGCCCGGGAGCCAAAAACATTCAGTACTTC	CASSPGAKNIQYF
TRBJ1-5	TRBV5-5	-	-	TGTGCCAGCAGCACTTCGGGGGACCAGCCCCAGCATTTT	CASSTSGDQPQHF
TRBJ2-7	TRBV27	TRBD1	-	TGTGCCAGCAGCGCCCGCGACAGGGCACGGTACGAGCAGTACTTC	CASSARDRARYEQYF
TRBJ2-6	TRBV2	-	few	TGTGCCAGCAGTGCAGGATCTGGGGCCAACGTCCTGACTTTC	CASSAGSGANVLTF
TRBJ2-7	TRBV18	-	-	TGTGCCAGCTCACCATTACAGTCGAGCTCCTACGAGCAGTACTTC	CASSPLQSSSYEQYF
TRBJ2-7	TRBV5-1	TRBD1	-	TGCGCCAGCAGCTTGTCGAGACAGGGATCCTACGAGCAGTACTTC	CASSLSRQGSYEQYF
TRBJ2-7	TRBV12-5	-	-	TGTGCTAGTGGTTTGGTACTCGGACAACCTGTCTCCTACGAGCAGTACTTC	CASGLVLGQPVSYEQYF
TRBJ2-2	TRBV19	TRBD1	-	TGTGCCAGTAGCGTAGGGGGGGGACAGGGGCCCGCCGGGGAGCTGTTTTTT	CASSVGGGQGPAGELFF
TRBJ2-7	TRBV9	TRBD1	-	TGTGCCAGCGGCCGGGACAGGTACGAGCAGTACTTC	CASGRDRYEQYF